These 2 T cell receptor beta chains were all obtained from the same sample, sequenced in a study of cytomegalovirus exposure and HLA in healthy donors. Produced via immunoSEQ multiplex PCR; TCRdb's table is partial and in-frame only. The sample has 100,000 to 150,000 clones, roughly 86% seen once. The specimen sequenced was PBMCs. The receptors shown here come from a man younger than 45 in good health and CMV-seronegative.

The V call is TRBV7-6, the J call TRBJ1-1; D not resolved. Per the germline V gene, CDR1 is SGHVS and CDR2 is FNYEAQ. This CDR3 contains 13 residues. Trimming took off 6 bases at V and 2 bases at J, with 10 bases between the two ends. The CDR3 loop is CASSSQLNTEAFF. CDR3 nucleotide sequence: TGTGCCAGCAGTTCACAGCTAAACACTGAAGCTTTCTTT.

The V gene is TRBV7-6, the J gene TRBJ1-2; D call uncertain. The CDR3 runs to 12 residues. CDR1 and CDR2 (germline): SGHVS, FNYEAQ. Trimming cost V 1 base and J 8 bases, with 8 bases left between them. DNA of the CDR3: TGTGCCAGCAGCTTAGGGAGGGAAGGCTACACCTTC. It codes for CASSLGREGYTF.